The next 4 T cell receptor beta chains were all read from a single sample in a study of T cell changes during pregnancy in multiple sclerosis. TCRdb's copy holds only in-frame clones and misses some; the assay was immunoSEQ multiplex PCR. Altogether 55,000 to 85,000 clones are present, 90% to 95% being singletons, with the ten largest covering more than 1.2%. The sequencing here drew on peripheral blood, taken after pregnancy. The receptors come from a female donor with multiple sclerosis, enrolled in a pregnancy study.

This chain uses TRBV7-6 with TRBJ2-5; 8 bases are shared with TRBD2. The CDR3 has 16 amino acids. V lost 4 bases, J lost 4 bases, and 11 bases stayed unmatched. The germline V gene encodes CDR1 SGHVS and CDR2 FNYEAQ. The DNA of the CDR3 is TGTGCCAGCAGCTCCAAATTACGGGAGGGAAGAGAGACCCAGTACTTC. It specifies CASSSKLREGRETQYF.

V is TRBV6-4 and J is TRBJ2-5; 11 bases agree with TRBD2. CDR3 size: 15 residues. CDR1 is MRHNA, CDR2 SNTAGT, per germline. The V gene end was trimmed by 3 bases and the J gene end by 4 bases; junction bases not matched to a gene: 4. CDR3 protein: CASSELAGALETQYF. For the CDR3, the DNA is TGTGCCAGCAGTGAACTAGCGGGGGCCTTAGAGACCCAGTACTTC.

This rearrangement joins TRBV5-1 to TRBJ2-2; possible D gene TRBD2, 6 bases. This CDR3 region has 16 residues. From germline, CDR1 is SGHRS and CDR2 YFSETQ. V was shortened by 4 bases and J by 4 bases, with 17 bases between the two germline ends. DNA for the CDR3: TGCGCCAGCAGCCCCCGTGAGGGAGGTTCCACCGGGGAGCTGTTTTTT. Its translation: CASSPREGGSTGELFF.

The chain couples TRBV10-3 to TRBJ1-3; TRBD1 matches at 8 bases. J gave up 2 bases and V 7 bases, and 7 bases lay outside the gene matches. Per the germline V gene, CDR1 is ENHRY and CDR2 is SYGVKD. The CDR3 loop spans 15 amino acids. This CDR3 reads CAINPDREAGNTIYF. DNA of the CDR3: TGTGCCATCAACCCGGACAGGGAGGCTGGAAACACCATATATTTT.